This T cell receptor beta chain was retrieved from a study of blood T cell repertoires in COVID-19. The wider study: The study drew acute and convalescent COVID-19 samples from the United States, Italy and Spain. Sample material is recorded as cDNA or gDNA derived from T cells, B-cell-depleted T cells, or PBMCs.

As handled by the study authors: Estimation of nucleated cell counts was performed using reference gene primer amplification. Data came from immunoSEQ multiplex PCR; TCRdb stores just in-frame clones and leaves some out. V and J calls and clone size are as listed in that table; D and trimming were resolved from the DNA. The data hold about 76,000 clones, with roughly 80% observed a single time. CDR1 SNHLY and CDR2 FYNNEI come from the germline V gene. V was cut by 4 bases and J by 1 base, with 13 bases left in between. The CDR3 has 15 residues. This clonotype was sampled from a woman aged 60-75 years with acute or convalescent COVID-19. V gene TRBV2 combines with J gene TRBJ1-1; possibly TRBD1 for D (6 bases). Sequenced material: peripheral blood. CDR3 DNA sequence: TGTGCCAGCAGTGCGTTCAAAGGGGGGAACACTGAAGCTTTCTTT. Translation gives CASSAFKGGNTEAFF.